This T cell receptor beta chain originates from a study of cytomegalovirus exposure and HLA in healthy donors. Study-level results: The authors later linked a missense DCLRE1C variant to TCR beta V- and J-gene trimming.

Points on this clone: What it recognizes is unknown.

The CDR3 covers 13 residues. The V and J ends lost 3 bases and 8 bases respectively, with 11 bases between them. Germline CDR1 and CDR2: SGDLS and YYNGEE. The PCR used 60 Vbeta and 13 Jbeta primers. Only in-frame clones appear in the TCRdb table, and some are missing; sequencing was by immunoSEQ multiplex PCR. The sample has approximately 98,000 clones; about 81% are singletons. The clonotype comes from a man aged 18 to 29 in good health and CMV-seropositive. What was sequenced was PBMCs. J is TRBJ1-4 and V is TRBV9, with D unclear. CDR3 bases: TGTGCCAGCAGCGAAATGGGCAGCGAAAAACTGTTTTTT. Amino acids: CASSEMGSEKLFF.